This TCR beta chain was recovered during a study of tumor-infiltrating lymphocytes in localized non-small cell lung cancer. Overall study: Several tumor histologies, both smoking statuses, and some post-neoadjuvant chemotherapy samples were included. Notes on the study in general: Only some patients had TCR sequencing, depending on available tissue. Immunotypes IM1 and IM2 had similar TCR-derived T-cell fractions. Tumors had more T cell infiltration than uninvolved lung, per TCRbeta sequencing and CD3 counts.

The CDR3 runs to 13 residues. From germline, CDR1 is SGHRS and CDR2 YFSETQ. The junction had 9 bases not matched to a gene; V was cut back by 3 bases and J by 9 bases. As regards this clone: The antigen remains unidentified.

Repertoires were generated with immunoSEQ multiplex PCR, while TCRdb's copy carries only in-frame clones and drops some. Of approximately 12,000 clones listed, roughly 80% are singletons. Source material: uninvolved lung tissue not adjacent to the tumor. The V and J genes are TRBV5-1 and TRBJ2-7, with 7 bases aligning to TRBD1. The TCR was taken from a human donor with non-small cell lung cancer. The CDR3 spells CASSSGQVVGQYF. The CDR3 region has the DNA TGCGCCAGCAGCTCAGGACAGGTCGTTGGGCAGTACTTC.